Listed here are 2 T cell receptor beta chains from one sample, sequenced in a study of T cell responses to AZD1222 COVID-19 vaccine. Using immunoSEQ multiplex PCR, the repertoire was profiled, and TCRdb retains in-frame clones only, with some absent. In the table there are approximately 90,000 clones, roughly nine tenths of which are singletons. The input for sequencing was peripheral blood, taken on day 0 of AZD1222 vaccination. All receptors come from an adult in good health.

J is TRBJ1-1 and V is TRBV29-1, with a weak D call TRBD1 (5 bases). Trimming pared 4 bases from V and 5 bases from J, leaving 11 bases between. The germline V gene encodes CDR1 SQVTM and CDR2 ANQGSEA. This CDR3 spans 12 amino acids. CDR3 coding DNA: TGCAGCGTTGTTTTCAGGGTAACTGAAGCTTTCTTT. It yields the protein CSVVFRVTEAFF.

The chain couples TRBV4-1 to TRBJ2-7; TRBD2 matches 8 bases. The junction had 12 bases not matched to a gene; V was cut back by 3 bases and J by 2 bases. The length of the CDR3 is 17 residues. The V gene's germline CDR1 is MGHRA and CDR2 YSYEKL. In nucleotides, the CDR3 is TGCGCCAGCAGCCATCTCTCGGGGGGGGGCCCGACCTACGAGCAGTACTTC. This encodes CASSHLSGGGPTYEQYF.